The source of this T cell receptor beta chain is a study of T-cell memory formation after mild COVID-19. Findings of the study overall: That cross-reactive memory joined was suggested by some responding clones appearing in pre-infection memory. While clones contracting from day 15 to 85 were balanced between CD4 and CD8, later expanders leaned CD4+.

Germline-derived CDR1 and CDR2 are KGHDR and SFDVKD. V gave up 12 bases and J gave up 6 bases, with 16 bases separating them. The CDR3 spans 12 residues. In this sample, this clonotype turned up a few times. The antigen remains undetermined. TCRdb recomputed calls from the 5' RACE reads with MiXCR, one row per CDR3 protein. The sample has fewer than 650,000 distinct CDR3 sequences; 17% are singletons. The material sequenced was PBMCs or a T cell subset sorted from them (not recorded which). The chain employs TRBV24-1 and TRBJ1-2, with TRBD1 as a possible D gene (5 bases). The source is an adult woman who had mild COVID-19 (a few samples of this study predate the infection). Cell type and time point are not known. The DNA of the CDR3 is TGTGCCGTCGAGCAGGGTACTGATGGCTACACCTTC. Amino acid sequence: CAVEQGTDGYTF.